A single T cell receptor beta chain is shown here with its context. The CDR3 extends over 16 amino acids. With 5 bases clipped from V and 5 bases from J, the junction kept 12 bases outside the gene matches. CDR1 is PRHDT, CDR2 FYEKMQ, per germline (reference sequence). The assay was immunoSEQ multiplex PCR, and TCRdb's table has in-frame clones only and misses some. The data contain 150,000 or so clones, more than 85% of them singletons. The sample is drawn from a study of T cell responses to AZD1222 COVID-19 vaccine. The sequence derives from an adult who received the AZD1222 COVID-19 vaccine. This chain uses TRBV13 with TRBJ2-1; 7 nucleotides align to TRBD2. The sequencing used peripheral blood, collected 28 days after the second AZD1222 dose. Here the CDR3 DNA reads TGTGCCAGCAGCAAACGGGGGGAGGGCCTCGACAATGAGCAGTTCTTC. It encodes CASSKRGEGLDNEQFF.